These 26 T cell receptor beta chains share one sample of origin, sequenced in a study of T cells after yellow fever vaccination (dated by TCRdb to between 2018 and 2020). The library was obtained by 5' RACE. The sample was run on an Illumina HiSeq 2500. TCRdb reprocessed the public reads (quality trimming at Q25 with fastp, clone calling with MiXCR) and kept in-frame beta chains. Merged by CDR3 protein, the rows form single entries marked with the most common genes and DNA. The sample yields 40,000 to 50,000 distinct CDR3 sequences; roughly 7% were counted once. The ten largest clones take up over 12% of the sample. Interpreted using the paper, the treatment or condition label stands for: live attenuated yellow fever vaccine strain. This material consisted of CD8+ T cells not binding an NS4B(214-222) dextramer, sorted from PBMCs, taken 45 days after the yellow fever booster vaccination. This sample's cell subset or site label indicates: NS4B epitope dextramer-negative CD8 T cells. These receptors all come from a man younger than 40 who received the YFV17D yellow fever vaccine.

This clonotype came up many times. The chain couples TRBV21-1 to TRBJ2-1; the DNA was not compared with TRBD1, the D call given in the table. TRBV21-1 is a pseudogene locus. The CDR3 is made up of 17 amino acids. CDR3 protein: CASSTRGGRGSYNEQFF. As DNA, the CDR3 is TGTGCCAGCAGCACCCGCGGGGGACGGGGCTCCTACAATGAGCAGTTCTTC.

The chain combines TRBV7-8 with TRBJ2-1; D could derive from TRBD1 or TRBD2 (7 bases each). With 5 bases removed from V and 10 bases from J, the gap between germline ends came to 21 bases. Germline CDR1 reads SGHVS; CDR2 reads FQNEAQ. The CDR3 covers 15 residues. The CDR3 here is CASSRGVAPGGEQFF. The CDR3 DNA is TGTGCCAGCAGCCGGGGGGTAGCCCCAGGGGGAGAGCAGTTCTTC. The full variable domain, rest sourced from reference TRBV7-8 and TRBJ2-1, is GAGVSQSPRYKVAKRGQDVALRCDPISGHVSLFWYQQALGQGPEFLTYFQNEAQLDKSGLPSDRFFAERPEGSVSTLKIQRTQQEDSAVYLCASSRGVAPGGEQFFGPGTRLTVL.

In its sample, this clonotype was seen many times. The CDR3 DNA is TGTGCCAGCAGCTTAGCTTGGCGGCCACAAGAGCAGTTCTTC. Translation: CASSLAWRPQEQFF. The V gene is TRBV7-9, the J gene TRBJ2-1; D uncertain. Germline assignment: CDR1 SEHNR and CDR2 FQNEAQ (reference sequence). The CDR3 has 14 residues. With 0 bases removed from V and 10 bases from J, the gap between germline ends came to 13 bases.

This clonotype was found many times. The rearrangement joins TRBV4-3 to TRBJ2-5; D perhaps matches TRBD2 (5 bases). The ends were cut back, 3 bases at V and 5 bases at J, with 16 bases in the middle. This CDR3 comprises 15 residues. Germline CDR1 reads LGHNA; CDR2 reads YSLEER. The CDR3 nucleotides are TGCGCCAGCAGCCAGAGATTACTAGGTAGTGAGACCCAGTACTTC. It yields the protein CASSQRLLGSETQYF.

The chain is built from TRBV4-2 and TRBJ2-7; the match to TRBD2 covers 11 bases. The CDR3 length is 19 residues. Looked up from germline, CDR1 is LGHNA and CDR2 is YNFKEQ. V dropped 4 bases and J dropped 2; count of bases not matched to a gene: 16. CDR3: CASSLKGFSGRDPTYEQYF. The CDR3 nucleotides are TGTGCCAGCAGCCTGAAAGGGTTTAGCGGGAGGGATCCCACCTACGAGCAGTACTTC.

This clonotype was observed at least ten times. The junction departs from germline at one end; a sequencing error may be responsible. The chain uses TRBV15 and TRBJ2-3; 8 bases map to TRBD2. The CDR3 has 16 amino acids. Germline lookup yields CDR1 LNHNV and CDR2 YYDKDF (reference sequence). CDR3 region: CATSPPLRTSRDTQYF. In nucleotides, the CDR3 is TGTGCCACCAGCCCCCCTCTAAGGACTAGCAGAGATACGCAGTATTTT. Full variable domain (remainder filled in from reference TRBV15 and TRBJ2-3): DAMVIQNPRYQVTQFGKPVTLSCSQTLNHNVMYWYQQKSSQAPKLLFHYYDKDFNNEADTPDNFQSRRPNTSFCFLDIRSPGLGDTAMYLCATSPPLRTSRDTQYFGPGTRLTVL.

This clonotype was picked up many times. J is TRBJ2-2 and V is TRBV5-6, with 8 nucleotides matching TRBD1. The CDR3 is 18 amino acids. V gave up 1 base and J gave up 0 bases; unmatched junction bases: 8. Germline V gene sequence: CDR1 SGHDT, CDR2 YYEEEE. The CDR3 here is CASSLFQGAEANTGELFF. CDR3 sequence (DNA): TGTGCCAGCAGCTTGTTCCAGGGGGCCGAGGCGAACACCGGGGAGCTGTTTTTT. The variable domain in full, with the rest retrieved from reference TRBV5-6 and TRBJ2-2, is DAGVTQSPTHLIKTRGQQVTLRCSPKSGHDTVSWYQQALGQGPQFIFQYYEEEERQRGNFPDRFSGHQFPNYSSELNVNALLLGDSALYLCASSLFQGAEANTGELFFGEGSRLTVL.

The sample holds many counts of this clonotype. This chain uses TRBV6-9 with TRBJ2-7, with D perhaps TRBD2 (5 bases). The length of the CDR3 is 15 residues. The V gene lost 1 base and the J gene lost 4 bases, with 14 bases spanning the gap. Germline CDR1 reads MNHGY; CDR2 reads SVAAGI. The CDR3 DNA reads as TGTGCCAGCAGTTATTGGACGGGAATCCAGTACGAGCAGTACTTC. Amino acid sequence: CASSYWTGIQYEQYF.

At least ten counts were recorded for this clonotype. This chain joins TRBV6-5 and TRBJ1-1; D is ambiguous. This CDR3 spans 13 amino acids. V was pared by 2 bases and J by 0 bases, with 4 bases between. Germline V gives CDR1 MNHEY, CDR2 SVGAGI. CDR3 sequence reads: CASSYAVNTEAFF. The CDR3 DNA sequence: TGTGCCAGCAGTTACGCGGTGAACACTGAAGCTTTCTTT.

This clonotype appeared many times. The CDR3 spells CASTKPGELFF. CDR3 sequence (DNA): TGTGCCAGTACAAAGCCCGGGGAGCTGTTTTTT. This chain uses TRBV19 with TRBJ2-2; no definite D call. V lost 7 bases and J lost 6, with 6 bases in between. The CDR3 extends over 11 amino acids. Germline V gives CDR1 LNHDA, CDR2 SQIVND (reference sequence).

The chain is built from TRBV15 and TRBJ2-5, with D perhaps matching TRBD1 or TRBD2 (6 bases each). This CDR3 region has 14 residues. The ends were cut back, 8 bases at V and 4 bases at J, with 17 bases in the middle. Germline CDR1 is LNHNV and CDR2 is YYDKDF (reference sequence). CDR3 nucleotide sequence: TGTGCCACCTGCCGGGGGCGTCTGGGAGAGACCCAGTACTTC. This codes for CATCRGRLGETQYF.

This clonotype was found many times. The chain uses TRBV15 and TRBJ2-5; D is perhaps TRBD1 (7 bases). The CDR3 runs 16 residues. Germline V gene data show CDR1 as LNHNV and CDR2 as YYDKDF (reference sequence). Trimming left V 0 bases short and J 0 bases short, with 11 bases between. The CDR3, as DNA: TGTGCCACCAGCAGAGAGGAGGGGGCCAACCAAGAGACCCAGTACTTC. This encodes CATSREEGANQETQYF. The whole variable domain, remainder taken from reference TRBV15 and TRBJ2-5, is DAMVIQNPRYQVTQFGKPVTLSCSQTLNHNVMYWYQQKSSQAPKLLFHYYDKDFNNEADTPDNFQSRRPNTSFCFLDIRSPGLGDTAMYLCATSREEGANQETQYFGPGTRLLVL.

This clonotype was seen at least ten times. The J gene is TRBJ2-3, the V gene TRBV9, with 10 bases aligning to TRBD2. The CDR3 runs 18 residues. V lost 1 base and J lost 4; bases outside the gene matches: 12. The germline V gene encodes CDR1 SGDLS and CDR2 YYNGEE. The chain's CDR3 is CASSVYSGRAEGSDTQYF. The CDR3 DNA reads as TGTGCCAGCAGCGTATACAGCGGGAGGGCCGAGGGGTCAGATACGCAGTATTTT.

The chain has TRBV21-1 and TRBJ1-1; the table gives TRBD1 as D, unverified against the DNA. TRBV21-1 counts as a pseudogene. CDR3 length: 18 residues. The CDR3 region has the DNA TGTGCCAGCAGCTCCCGGGGGGACAGGGGGGAACTGAACACTGAAGCTTTCTTT. The encoded protein is CASSSRGDRGELNTEAFF.

This clonotype was seen many times. The rearrangement links TRBV4-2 to TRBJ2-1; 10 bases line up with TRBD2. Germline V gives CDR1 LGHNA, CDR2 YNFKEQ. The trim removed 3 bases at V and 6 bases at J, leaving 5 bases unmatched. The CDR3 extends over 15 amino acids. The DNA for the CDR3 is TGTGCCAGCAGCCAGTGGCTAGCGGGAGCCAATGAGCAGTTCTTC. This codes for CASSQWLAGANEQFF.

Worth noting for this clonotype: A read error may be the cause here, since a much bigger clone is one base away. This chain connects TRBV19 to TRBJ2-7; D gene ambiguous. CDR1 and CDR2 (germline): LNHDA, SQIVND (reference sequence). Trimming stripped 7 bases from V and 9 bases from J, with 16 bases between. The CDR3 length is 12 residues. CDR3 nucleotide sequence: TGTGCCAGTAATCAACCTGATTGTGTGCAGTACTTC. It yields the protein CASNQPDCVQYF.

The sample holds many counts of this clonotype. The CDR3 sequence is CASSHRNTGELFF. The CDR3 DNA is TGTGCCAGCAGCCATCGGAACACCGGGGAGCTGTTTTTT. The V gene is TRBV7-9, the J gene TRBJ2-2; D call uncertain. The V gene's germline CDR1 is SEHNR and CDR2 FQNEAQ (reference sequence). Trimming left V 5 bases short and J 1 base short, with 5 bases between. CDR3 size: 13 residues.

This clonotype was picked up many times. This rearrangement joins TRBV14 to TRBJ2-1; D could derive from TRBD1 or TRBD2 (5 bases each). V lost 0 bases, J lost 9 bases, and 9 bases lay in between. The germline V gene has CDR1 SGHDN and CDR2 FVKESK. The CDR3 contains 13 residues. The CDR3 region is CASSQEGDREQFF. In nucleotides, the CDR3 is TGTGCCAGCAGCCAAGAGGGGGACCGTGAGCAGTTCTTC.

There are many counts of this clonotype. The chain joins TRBV12-3 or TRBV12-4 to TRBJ2-1; TRBD1 agrees at 8 bases. The length of the CDR3 is 15 residues. V lost 5 bases, J lost 6 bases, and 9 bases stayed unmatched. The CDR3 DNA reads as TGTGCCAGCAGTCGACCAAGGACAGGGCTCAATGAGCAGTTCTTC. Its protein product is CASSRPRTGLNEQFF.

Ten or more counts support this clonotype. The chain recombines TRBV6-5 with TRBJ2-2, with a possible D match to TRBD2 (5 bases). From germline, CDR1 is MNHEY and CDR2 SVGAGI. This CDR3 comprises 11 residues. V was shortened by 6 bases and J by 8 bases, with 7 bases between the two germline ends. The CDR3 loop is CASRSGGELFF. The CDR3, as DNA: TGTGCCAGCAGGTCGGGAGGGGAGCTGTTTTTT.

This clonotype was picked up many times. The rearrangement uses TRBV7-9 and TRBJ2-1; D remains ambiguous. V was clipped by 1 base and J by 5 bases, with 6 bases between them. Germline CDR1 is SEHNR and CDR2 is FQNEAQ (reference sequence). This CDR3 contains 13 residues. For the CDR3, the DNA is TGTGCCAGCAGCTTAGGACCGAACAATGAGCAGTTCTTC. This gives the protein CASSLGPNNEQFF.

This clonotype has a count of ten or more. This chain links TRBV21-1 with TRBJ2-2; the table's D call, TRBD1, was not checked against the DNA. TRBV21-1 is shown as a pseudogene. The CDR3 runs 16 residues. The CDR3 DNA reads TGTGCCAGCAGCAGGACCGGGACACCGAACACCGGGGAGCTGTTTTTT. Amino acids: CASSRTGTPNTGELFF.

At least ten counts were recorded for this clonotype. The rearrangement joins TRBV11-2 to TRBJ2-3, with 7 bases aligning to TRBD2. V was clipped by 4 bases and J by 0 bases; unmatched bases: 10. The CDR3 runs 17 residues. Germline CDR1 is SGHAT and CDR2 is FQNNGV. CDR3 coding DNA: TGTGCCAGCAGCTGGGCACGAGCGGGACCTAGCACAGATACGCAGTATTTT. Amino acid sequence: CASSWARAGPSTDTQYF.

The table lists this clonotype with many counts. The V and J genes are TRBV27 and TRBJ1-1; TRBD1 agrees at 8 bases. V gave up 5 bases and J gave up 1 base; unmatched junction bases: 18. Germline CDR1 reads MNHEY; CDR2 reads SMNVEV (reference sequence). This CDR3 has 19 amino acids. The CDR3 is CASSPMGWTGRGWNTEAFF. The CDR3 bases are TGTGCCAGCAGTCCAATGGGGTGGACAGGGAGAGGTTGGAACACTGAAGCTTTCTTT.

This clonotype occurred many times. This rearrangement joins TRBV7-6 to TRBJ2-7, with TRBD2 matching 10 bases. Germline V gene lookup returns CDR1 SGHVS and CDR2 FNYEAQ. Trimming took 5 bases from V and 6 from J; bases not matched to a gene: 7. The CDR3 runs 14 residues. The CDR3 region has the DNA TGTGCCAGCAGCGCCACGGGACTAGCGACCGAGCAGTACTTC. Amino acid sequence: CASSATGLATEQYF.

In this sample, this clonotype turned up many times. This chain connects TRBV20-1 to TRBJ2-1; D is uncertain. The V and J ends lost 6 bases and 5 bases respectively, with 14 bases between them. The CDR3 is 13 residues long. Germline V CDR1 and CDR2: DFQATT, SNEGSKA (reference sequence). Written as DNA, the CDR3 is TGCAGTGCCCTAAGCCTGACAAACAATGAGCAGTTCTTC. Protein product: CSALSLTNNEQFF.